Reported below is one TCR beta chain. Its cognate antigen is unknown. The sample is drawn from a study of type 1 regulatory T cells. The wider study: This in vitro CD4 product, T-allo10, is enriched for Tr1 cells and alloantigen-specific.

One entry per CDR3 protein results from TCRdb running MiXCR on the reads. The repertoire holds fewer than 25,000 distinct CDR3 sequences, with around 47% as singletons. V gave up 3 bases and J gave up 6 bases; unmatched junction bases: 8. The CDR3 length is 15 residues. Germline values: CDR1 GTSNPN, CDR2 SVGIG (reference sequence). The V gene is TRBV30, the J gene TRBJ2-4; 10 bases fit TRBD1. The sequenced material came from cultured T cells, either the whole culture or a sorted T cell fraction (not recorded which). The receptor's source is a human donor in good health. CDR3: CAWSSGTGALNIQYF. The CDR3, as DNA: TGTGCCTGGAGCTCCGGGACAGGGGCTCTAAACATTCAGTACTTC.